These T cell receptor beta chains were read from a single sample in a study of blood T cell repertoires in COVID-19. Some clones are missing from TCRdb's copy, which holds only in-frame ones; the method was immunoSEQ multiplex PCR. The data hold tens of thousands of clones, with more than 60% observed a single time. The sample comprised peripheral blood. Receptors were obtained from a woman aged 70 to 79 with acute or convalescent COVID-19. The CDR3 runs from the conserved cysteine through the conserved F or W. Fields, in order: clone size, J gene, V gene, D gene, CDR3 length, CDR3 DNA, CDR3 protein. The D gene is left open where the match is weak. Clone size is shown for a subset of rows, as once, few, many or a class of expanded clone.

NA	TRBJ1-2	TRBV23-1	NA	12	TGCGCCAGCAGCCAAAGGGGGGGAGGCTACACCTTC	CASSQRGGGYTF
many	TRBJ1-2	TRBV30	NA	15	TGTGCCTGGAGTGTACGAACCAGGGGAGGGATCGGCTACACCTTC	CAWSVRTRGGIGYTF
NA	TRBJ2-3	TRBV19	TRBD1	15	TGTGCCAGTAGCGACCCCAGGGGGCGCCGGGATACGCAGTATTTT	CASSDPRGRRDTQYF
NA	TRBJ1-5	TRBV5-8	NA	16	TGTGCCAGCAGCTTGGGTGCGGGGAGAGGCAATCAGCCCCAGCATTTT	CASSLGAGRGNQPQHF
few	TRBJ2-2	TRBV24-1	NA	16	TGTGCCACCAGTGCTGGCGGAGGGATTAACACCGGGGAGCTGTTTTTT	CATSAGGGINTGELFF
NA	TRBJ1-1	TRBV18	NA	14	TGTGCCAGCTCCTATCAAACTTTGAACACTGAAGCTTTCTTT	CASSYQTLNTEAFF
NA	TRBJ1-2	TRBV19	TRBD1	14	TGTGCCAGTAGTATAGGGACAGGGACCTATGGCTACACCTTC	CASSIGTGTYGYTF
NA	TRBJ2-5	TRBV7-3	NA	13	TGTGCCAGCAGCTTATTCGACTTGGAGACCCAGTACTTC	CASSLFDLETQYF
NA	TRBJ2-5	TRBV5-1	NA	15	TGCGCCAGCAGCTTGGATTCTGGGCAGGGGAAGACCCAGTACTTC	CASSLDSGQGKTQYF
NA	TRBJ2-7	TRBV9	TRBD1	17	TGTGCCAGCAGCTCTGGGGGACGGGACAGGGCTTCCTACGAGCAGTACTTC	CASSSGGRDRASYEQYF
NA	TRBJ1-2	TRBV24-1	NA	13	TGTGCCACCAGTGTCACAGGGCGCTATGGCTACACCTTC	CATSVTGRYGYTF
NA	TRBJ1-4	TRBV9	TRBD1	15	TGTGCCAGCAGCGCCCGGGACAGGGGTTCTGGAAAACTGTTTTTT	CASSARDRGSGKLFF
NA	TRBJ1-2	TRBV5-4	TRBD1	13	TGTGCCAGCAGCCTACAGGGGGGCTATGGCTACACCTTC	CASSLQGGYGYTF
NA	TRBJ1-1	TRBV12-5	NA	14	TGTGCTAGTGGTTTAGAGTTCATGAACACTGAAGCTTTCTTT	CASGLEFMNTEAFF
NA	TRBJ2-3	TRBV29-1	TRBD1	14	TGCAGCGCCGTGAGGACAGGGGGCAGGGATACGCAGTATTTT	CSAVRTGGRDTQYF
NA	TRBJ2-5	TRBV5-1	NA	14	TGCGCCAGCAGCCGACAGGCAACCCAAGAGACCCAGTACTTC	CASSRQATQETQYF
NA	TRBJ2-3	TRBV6-1	NA	16	TGTGCCAGCAGTGAATATGGCGGGGAAAGCACAGATACGCAGTATTTT	CASSEYGGESTDTQYF
NA	TRBJ1-1	TRBV9	NA	14	TGTGCCAGCAGCCCCCTTTGGAGAGGCACTGAAGCTTTCTTT	CASSPLWRGTEAFF
few	TRBJ1-2	TRBV5-1	NA	15	TGCGCCAGCAGCTTGGCCTTATCAGGGGACTATGGCTACACCTTC	CASSLALSGDYGYTF
NA	TRBJ1-6	TRBV6-6	NA	16	TGTGCCAGCAGTCCAACCGGGACTGAATATAATTCACCCCTCCACTTT	CASSPTGTEYNSPLHF
NA	TRBJ1-6	TRBV6-1	NA	16	TGTGCCAGCAGTGAATCCTCCGGGACACCGAATTCACCCCTCCACTTT	CASSESSGTPNSPLHF
NA	TRBJ2-1	TRBV11-3	NA	13	TGTGCCAGCAGCTTAGCAGGCCGAAATGAGCAGTTCTTC	CASSLAGRNEQFF
NA	TRBJ1-1	TRBV11-2	NA	16	TGTGCCAGCAGCCGCCTCCGCGGGGGCTGGGGCACTGAAGCTTTCTTT	CASSRLRGGWGTEAFF
NA	TRBJ1-3	TRBV11-2	NA	15	TGTGCCAGCAGCTTAGACAGATTTTCTGGAAACACCATATATTTT	CASSLDRFSGNTIYF
NA	TRBJ1-4	TRBV21-1	NA	19	TGTGCCAGCAGCCTTAACAACGACAGGGGACACGCTAGAAAAGAAAAACTGTTTTTT	CASSLNNDRGHARKEKLFF
NA	TRBJ1-2	TRBV6-1	NA	15	TGTGCCAGCAGTGAAAGAACAGGCCGAAACTATGGCTACACCTTC	CASSERTGRNYGYTF
NA	TRBJ1-3	TRBV5-8	NA	16	TGTGCCAGCAGCTTGGACAGATCAGGGGCTGGAAACACCATATATTTT	CASSLDRSGAGNTIYF
NA	TRBJ2-2	TRBV5-1	TRBD1	19	TGCGCCAGCAGCCCTGGACAGGGGGCGCTTCGGGGTGCAACCGGGGAGCTGTTTTTT	CASSPGQGALRGATGELFF
NA	TRBJ2-3	TRBV3-1/TRBV3-2	TRBD1	14	TGTGCCAGCAGCCGCTCGGGGACAGGGAATACGCAGTATTTT	CASSRSGTGNTQYF
NA	TRBJ2-3	TRBV5-1	TRBD2	14	TGCGCCAGCAAGATAGCGGGGGCTAGAGATACGCAGTATTTT	CASKIAGARDTQYF
NA	TRBJ1-5	TRBV20-1	NA	11	TGCAGTGCTAGTTCGGGTCGGCCCCAGCATTTT	CSASSGRPQHF
NA	TRBJ1-2	TRBV7-5	NA	15	TGTGTCAGCCTCAAGGAGGGGCGGTTGGAGTATGGCTACACCTTC	CVSLKEGRLEYGYTF
few	TRBJ1-5	TRBV19	NA	16	TGTGCCAGTAGGAACCCAGGACGGAGGGGCAATCAGCCCCAGCATTTT	CASRNPGRRGNQPQHF